These T cell receptor beta chains were read from a single sample in a study of blood T cell repertoires in COVID-19. Repertoires were generated with immunoSEQ multiplex PCR, while TCRdb's copy carries only in-frame clones and drops some. Here the sample spans roughly 120,000 clones, around 82% being singletons. Sequenced material: peripheral blood. The receptors stem from a human donor in a cohort sampled during active COVID-19. CDR3s include the opening cysteine and the closing phenylalanine or tryptophan. Each record gives: J gene, CDR3 length, clone size, V gene, D gene, CDR3 protein, CDR3 DNA. The D gene is left open where the match is weak. Clone size is given for some rows only: seen once, a few or many times, or a class if the clone is expanded.

>TRBJ1-2|14|NA|TRBV28|NA
CASEAAGTYYGYTF
TGTGCCAGCGAAGCGGCCGGGACTTACTATGGCTACACCTTC
>TRBJ1-5|12|NA|TRBV3-1/TRBV3-2|NA
CASSQADQPQHF
TGTGCCAGCAGCCAAGCGGATCAGCCCCAGCATTTT
>TRBJ2-7|16|NA|TRBV4-3|TRBD2
CASSHGGLATGYEQYF
TGCGCCAGCAGCCACGGCGGACTAGCCACTGGGTACGAGCAGTACTTC
>TRBJ2-4|13|once|TRBV5-6|NA
CASSLSAEGIQYF
TGTGCCAGCAGCTTGTCGGCCGAGGGCATTCAGTACTTC
>TRBJ2-1|17|NA|TRBV25-1|TRBD2
CASSGGGAGGLRNEQFF
TGTGCCAGCAGTGGCGGTGGGGCGGGGGGGCTGAGAAATGAGCAGTTCTTC
>TRBJ2-7|13|few|TRBV6-5|NA
CASSSTSSYEQYF
TGTGCCAGCAGTTCAACTTCCTCCTACGAGCAGTACTTC
>TRBJ2-1|16|NA|TRBV3-1/TRBV3-2|NA
CASSQEWRTAYNEQFF
TGTGCCAGCAGCCAAGAGTGGCGGACTGCCTACAATGAGCAGTTCTTC
>TRBJ1-1|14|NA|TRBV11-2|NA
CASSWGHLNTEAFF
TGTGCCAGCAGCTGGGGACACCTGAACACTGAAGCTTTCTTT
>TRBJ1-2|13|NA|TRBV19|TRBD1
CASTPRDRVGYTF
TGTGCCAGTACCCCCCGGGACAGGGTCGGCTACACCTTC
>TRBJ2-2|14|NA|TRBV5-4|TRBD2
CASSGEGPTGELFF
TGTGCCAGCAGCGGGGAGGGGCCCACCGGGGAGCTGTTTTTT
>TRBJ1-1|15|NA|TRBV19|NA
CASRSGREVNTEAFF
TGTGCCAGTAGATCGGGCAGGGAAGTGAACACTGAAGCTTTCTTT
>TRBJ1-1|14|few|TRBV5-1|TRBD1
CASSLETGSTEAFF
TGCGCCAGCAGCTTGGAGACAGGGAGCACTGAAGCTTTCTTT
>TRBJ1-4|14|NA|TRBV19|NA
CASSIGQTNEKLFF
TGTGCCAGTAGTATTGGTCAGACAAATGAAAAACTGTTTTTT
>TRBJ2-2|17|NA|TRBV19|TRBD2
CASIERGGRSNTGELFF
TGTGCCAGTATAGAGCGGGGGGGCCGGTCGAACACCGGGGAGCTGTTTTTT
>TRBJ2-7|16|NA|TRBV18|TRBD1
CASSPMAGTGGDEQYF
TGTGCCAGCTCACCAATGGCCGGGACAGGGGGCGACGAGCAGTACTTC
>TRBJ2-3|12|NA|TRBV4-3|NA
CASSPGTDTQYF
TGCGCCAGCAGCCCTGGCACAGATACGCAGTATTTT
>TRBJ2-3|16|NA|TRBV3-1/TRBV3-2|NA
CASSPSKGGVTDTQYF
TGTGCCAGCAGCCCCTCAAAAGGGGGGGTGACTGATACGCAGTATTTT
>TRBJ1-2|12|NA|TRBV6-5|TRBD1
CASSDRVGGYTF
TGTGCCAGCAGCGACAGGGTTGGCGGCTACACCTTC
>TRBJ2-1|18|NA|TRBV11-2|TRBD2
CASSFIARTSGRTDEQFF
TGTGCCAGCAGCTTCATAGCCCGGACTAGCGGGCGGACGGATGAGCAGTTCTTC
>TRBJ2-5|15|NA|TRBV11-2|NA
CASSLWGNREETQYF
TGTGCCAGCAGCTTATGGGGTAACAGGGAAGAGACCCAGTACTTC
>TRBJ1-2|17|NA|TRBV2|TRBD1
CASSEAGGGYSDYGYTF
TGTGCCAGCAGTGAGGCAGGGGGCGGTTATTCGGACTATGGCTACACCTTC
>TRBJ2-5|13|NA|TRBV5-6|NA
CASSLVAGETQYF
TGTGCCAGCAGCTTGGTGGCGGGGGAGACCCAGTACTTC
>TRBJ2-5|14|NA|TRBV5-1|NA
CASSLGQHQETQYF
TGCGCCAGCAGCTTGGGACAGCACCAAGAGACCCAGTACTTC
>TRBJ2-6|19|few|TRBV7-9|TRBD1
CASSSPQRTGLSGANVLTF
TGTGCCAGCAGCTCTCCCCAAAGGACAGGACTCTCCGGGGCCAACGTCCTGACTTTC
>TRBJ2-7|12|NA|TRBV28|NA
CASSPDSYEQYF
TGTGCCAGCAGTCCCGACAGCTACGAGCAGTACTTC
>TRBJ2-2|13|NA|TRBV5-1|NA
CASSLQYTGELFF
TGCGCCAGCAGCTTGCAGTACACCGGGGAGCTGTTTTTT
>TRBJ1-1|13|NA|TRBV7-8|TRBD1
CASSWTGGRPAFF
TGTGCCAGCAGCTGGACAGGGGGCCGTCCGGCTTTCTTT
>TRBJ1-2|14|NA|TRBV5-4|NA
CASSSGQTNYGYTF
TGTGCCAGCAGCTCGGGACAAACTAACTATGGCTACACCTTC
>TRBJ2-1|16|NA|TRBV12-5|NA
CASGPRGAMGYNEQFF
TGTGCTAGTGGCCCCAGGGGCGCCATGGGGTACAATGAGCAGTTCTTC
>TRBJ1-1|12|NA|TRBV29-1|NA
CSVEQGTTEAFF
TGCAGCGTAGAACAGGGCACCACTGAAGCTTTCTTT
>TRBJ1-4|16|few|TRBV16|TRBD1
CASSTPSGDRFEKLFF
TGTGCCAGCAGCACGCCATCAGGGGACAGATTTGAAAAACTGTTTTTT
>TRBJ2-1|13|NA|TRBV7-9|NA
CASSWQEGNEQFF
TGTGCCAGCAGCTGGCAGGAGGGCAATGAGCAGTTCTTC
>TRBJ2-7|12|once|TRBV10-3|TRBD1
CAIRGQSYEQYF
TGTGCCATCAGGGGACAGTCCTACGAGCAGTACTTC
>TRBJ1-3|16|few|TRBV7-2|TRBD1
CASSRTGPNSGNTIYF
TGTGCCAGCAGCCGGACAGGGCCCAACTCTGGAAACACCATATATTTT
>TRBJ2-1|16|NA|TRBV4-1|TRBD2
CASSQERAGGYNEQFF
TGCGCCAGCAGCCAAGAAAGAGCGGGGGGCTACAATGAGCAGTTCTTC
>TRBJ2-1|14|many|TRBV9|TRBD2
CASNKAGGRNEQFF
TGTGCCAGCAACAAAGCGGGGGGGCGTAATGAGCAGTTCTTC
>TRBJ1-3|15|NA|TRBV7-2|NA
CASSPALGAGNTIYF
TGTGCCAGCAGCCCCGCCCTGGGCGCTGGAAACACCATATATTTT
>TRBJ2-7|16|few|TRBV12-1|NA
CASITPGGGGAHEQYF
TGTGCCAGCATTACTCCGGGCGGCGGGGGGGCACACGAGCAGTACTTC
>TRBJ1-4|14|NA|TRBV2|TRBD1
CASSLGQGDEKLFF
TGTGCCAGCAGTTTGGGACAGGGGGACGAAAAACTGTTTTTT
>TRBJ2-5|12|NA|TRBV14|TRBD2
CASSPREGTQYF
TGTGCCAGCAGCCCCAGGGAGGGGACCCAGTACTTC
>TRBJ2-7|15|NA|TRBV6-5|TRBD1
CASSYSTRTGGEQYF
TGTGCCAGCAGTTACTCGACACGGACAGGGGGAGAGCAGTACTTC